The clone carrying this T cell receptor beta chain was observed many times. Trimming removed 0 bases from V and 0 bases from J, with 9 bases in between. The length of the CDR3 is 16 residues. Germline loops: CDR1 MNHEY, CDR2 SVGEGT. This entry belongs to a study of T cells in Graves' hyperthyroidism and ophthalmopathy. TCR beta CDR3 region amplification was performed from RNA transcripts. HTBI primers were employed in a first-round RT-PCR of the TCR CDR3. TCRdb re-called the multiplex PCR reads through MiXCR, storing one row per CDR3 protein. The table lists 600,000 or so distinct CDR3 sequences, approximately 14% of them singletons, with approximately 12% in the top ten.

Input material: blood. The J gene is TRBJ2-1, the V gene TRBV6-2 or TRBV6-3; maybe TRBD2 (6 bases). The sequence was obtained from a woman between 45 and 60 years old with Graves' ophthalmopathy. The DNA for the CDR3 is TGTGCCAGCAGTTACTCAGGACTAAGCTCCTACAATGAGCAGTTCTTC. This translates into CASSYSGLSSYNEQFF.